The clone carrying this T cell receptor beta chain was detected only once. Its antigen remains unknown. This sample was taken from a study of cytomegalovirus exposure and HLA in healthy donors. The study ran its PCR with 60 Vbeta and 13 Jbeta primers. Using immunoSEQ multiplex PCR, the repertoire was profiled, and TCRdb retains in-frame clones only, with some absent. The table shows 150,000 or so clones, with around 82% occurring only once. Findings of the study overall: More clonal expansion characterized HLA-associated TCR beta chains than equally common others in a later analysis. TCR beta sequences reportedly predicted most subjects' HLA-A and HLA-B alleles accurately. A later analysis linked a missense DCLRE1C variant to TCR beta V- and J-gene trimming.

The donors comprised healthy bone marrow donors. The receptor comes from a woman between 35 and 50 years old in good health and CMV-seropositive. Sequencing was done on a sample of PBMCs.

CDR3 in amino acids: CASSLEGVNTEAFF. In nucleotides, the CDR3 is TGCGCCAGCAGCTTGGAAGGGGTGAACACTGAAGCTTTCTTT. The rearrangement links TRBV5-1 to TRBJ1-1; D perhaps matches TRBD1 (5 bases). CDR3 length: 14 residues. Trimming took 0 bases from V and 0 from J, leaving 6 bases between them. Germline lookup yields CDR1 SGHRS and CDR2 YFSETQ.